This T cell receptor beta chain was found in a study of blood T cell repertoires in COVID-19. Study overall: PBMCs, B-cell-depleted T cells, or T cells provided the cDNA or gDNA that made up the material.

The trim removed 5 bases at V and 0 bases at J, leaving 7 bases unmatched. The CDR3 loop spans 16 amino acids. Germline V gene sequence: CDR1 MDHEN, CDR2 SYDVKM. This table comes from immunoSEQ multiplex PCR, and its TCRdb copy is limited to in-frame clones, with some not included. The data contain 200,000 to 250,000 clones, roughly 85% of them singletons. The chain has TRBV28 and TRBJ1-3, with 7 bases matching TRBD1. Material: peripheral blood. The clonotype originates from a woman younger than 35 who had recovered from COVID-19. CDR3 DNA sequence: TGTGCCAGCAGTCTGCTCGGGACAGCCTCTGGAAACACCATATATTTT. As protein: CASSLLGTASGNTIYF. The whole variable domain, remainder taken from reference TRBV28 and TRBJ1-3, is DVKVTQSSRYLVKRTGEKVFLECVQDMDHENMFWYRQDPGLGLRLIYFSYDVKMKEKGDIPEGYSVSREKKERFSLILESASTNQTSMYLCASSLLGTASGNTIYFGEGSWLTVV.